One and the same sample provided the 20 T cell receptor beta chains below, sequenced in a study of identical twins. One entry per CDR3 protein results from TCRdb running MiXCR on the 5' RACE reads. The sample records 500,000 to 550,000 distinct CDR3 sequences, more than 20% being singletons. These same records also appear under a second study, on yellow fever vaccine responses in identical twins.

Sequencing used CD4+ T cells sorted from blood. All receptors derive from a woman between 18 and 29 years old in good health.

This clonotype appeared a few times. The chain carries TRBV5-1 and TRBJ2-5; D is ambiguous. The CDR3 is made up of 11 amino acids. Trimming took 5 bases from V and 5 from J, leaving 7 bases between them. Per the germline V gene, CDR1 is SGHRS and CDR2 is YFSETQ. Here the CDR3 reads CASRSRETQYF. The CDR3 region has the DNA TGCGCCAGCAGATCCCGGGAGACCCAGTACTTC.

The chain has TRBV12-3 or TRBV12-4 and TRBJ2-1; TRBD2 agrees at 9 bases. This CDR3 has 15 amino acids. The J segment lost 8 bases and the V segment lost 8 bases, leaving 13 bases of the junction unmatched. The CDR3 bases are TGTGCCAGCGGGCTAGCGGGAAGGAATTGGGATGAGCAGTTCTTC. It codes for CASGLAGRNWDEQFF.

With regard to this clonotype: Germline is not matched at one junction end, which may reflect a read error. The CDR3 coding sequence is TGCACCAGCCAATCGAGGGGCACAGATACGCAGTATTTT. Translating gives CTSQSRGTDTQYF. This chain links TRBV5-1 with TRBJ2-3, with TRBD2 as a possible D gene (5 bases). Germline CDR1 is SGHRS and CDR2 is YFSETQ. The CDR3 sequence is 13 residues long. Combining the CDR3 with reference TRBV5-1 and TRBJ2-3 gives the whole variable domain KAGVTQTPRYLIKTRGQQVTLSCSPISGHRSVSWYQQTPGQGLQFLFEYFSETQRNKGNFPGRFSGRQFSNSRSEMNVSTLELGDSALYLCTSQSRGTDTQYFGPGTRLTVL.

The chain is built from TRBV3-1 and TRBJ2-3; 12 bases line up with TRBD2. This CDR3 comprises 16 residues. Germline V CDR1 and CDR2: LGHDT, YNNKEL (reference sequence). Unmatched junction bases numbered 5, after V lost 5 bases and J lost 2 bases. CDR3 DNA: TGTGCCAGCAGCTCCCTAGCGGGAGGGAACACAGATACGCAGTATTTT. This sequence encodes CASSSLAGGNTDTQYF.

This clonotype was found a few times. The chain links TRBV20-1 to TRBJ2-7, with D perhaps being TRBD1 or TRBD2 (6 bases each). Germline values: CDR1 DFQATT, CDR2 SNEGSKA (reference sequence). The germline V and J ends were trimmed by 2 bases and 2 bases, with 13 bases remaining between them. CDR3 length: 14 residues. This CDR3 is CSARRRGVPYEQYF. CDR3 nucleotide sequence: TGCAGTGCTAGAAGAAGGGGGGTTCCCTACGAGCAGTACTTC.

The V gene is TRBV24-1, the J gene TRBJ2-1; 11 bases line up with TRBD2. Trimming at V came to 5 bases and at J to 5 bases, leaving 10 bases not matched to a gene. This CDR3 spans 17 amino acids. CDR1 KGHDR and CDR2 SFDVKD come from the germline V gene. CDR3 coding DNA: TGTGCCACCAGTGCCCCCACTAGCGGGAGTAGGAACAATGAGCAGTTCTTC. Translating gives CATSAPTSGSRNNEQFF.

This sequence joins TRBV28 and TRBJ2-7, with D perhaps being TRBD1 or TRBD2 (5 bases each). The germline V gene has CDR1 MDHEN and CDR2 SYDVKM. This CDR3 spans 12 amino acids. Trimming removed 7 bases from V and 3 bases from J, with 10 bases in between. CDR3 loop: CASMGTYYEQYF. The CDR3 nucleotides are TGTGCCAGCATGGGGACGTACTACGAGCAGTACTTC.

The chain combines TRBV6-1 with TRBJ2-7, with D perhaps being TRBD1 or TRBD2 (5 bases each). The V gene's germline CDR1 is MNHNS and CDR2 SASEGT. Trimming pared 6 bases from V and 6 bases from J, leaving 18 bases between. The CDR3 sequence is 14 residues long. CDR3 amino acids: CASSQGRLASEQYV. CDR3 in DNA: TGTGCCAGCAGCCAGGGACGCCTCGCTTCCGAGCAGTACGTC.

This sequence joins TRBV20-1 and TRBJ2-1; 14 nucleotides align to TRBD2. There are 15 residues in the CDR3. V was pared by 3 bases and J by 8 bases, with 6 bases of the junction left unmatched. Germline CDR1 DFQATT, CDR2 SNEGSKA (reference sequence). The CDR3 reads CSASGTSGSPHEQFF. For the CDR3, the DNA is TGCAGTGCTAGCGGGACTAGCGGGAGTCCCCATGAGCAGTTCTTC.

The V gene is TRBV20-1, the J gene TRBJ2-3; D ambiguous. Germline lookup yields CDR1 DFQATT and CDR2 SNEGSKA (reference sequence). This CDR3 region has 13 residues. The V gene lost 2 bases and the J gene lost 4 bases, with 10 bases spanning the gap. The chain's CDR3 is CSARTGSADTQYF. In DNA, the CDR3 is TGCAGTGCTAGAACTGGTTCCGCAGATACGCAGTATTTT.

V is TRBV7-2 and J is TRBJ2-1, with 10 nucleotides matching TRBD1. Trimming removed 5 bases from V and 2 bases from J; junction bases left unmatched: 6. Germline CDR1 reads SGHTA; CDR2 reads FQGNSA. This CDR3 has 16 residues. The CDR3 loop is CASSPRTGGPYNEQFF. The CDR3 region has the DNA TGTGCCAGCAGCCCCCGGACAGGGGGGCCCTACAATGAGCAGTTCTTC.

The chain has TRBV24-1 and TRBJ2-1; TRBD2 matches 11 bases. V dropped 11 bases and J dropped 2; count of bases not matched to a gene: 7. Germline V gene lookup returns CDR1 KGHDR and CDR2 SFDVKD. This CDR3 has 15 amino acids. Written as DNA, the CDR3 is TGTGCCAGCGGGACTAGCGGTTATCCCTACAATGAGCAGTTCTTC. This codes for CASGTSGYPYNEQFF.

The chain carries TRBV9 and TRBJ2-5; the D is unclear. Germline CDR1 SGDLS, CDR2 YYNGEE. Trimming left V 4 bases short and J 2 bases short, with 9 bases between. This CDR3 spans 13 amino acids. DNA of the CDR3: TGTGCCAGCAGCCGAAGCAGACAAGAGACCCAGTACTTC. It encodes CASSRSRQETQYF.

The chain couples TRBV6-1 to TRBJ2-5; the D gene could be TRBD1 or TRBD2 (6 bases each). This CDR3 comprises 15 residues. V was clipped by 4 bases and J by 5 bases, with 17 bases between them. Germline-derived CDR1 and CDR2 are MNHNS and SASEGT. CDR3 sequence (DNA): TGTGCCAGCAGTGCTTCGGTAGGGGGGAGTGAGACCCAGTACTTC. This codes for CASSASVGGSETQYF.

This clonotype showed up just a few times. This chain joins TRBV6-5 and TRBJ1-2; D is perhaps TRBD1 (5 bases). With 9 bases removed from V and 9 bases from J, the gap between germline ends came to 17 bases. The CDR3 extends over 12 amino acids. Germline-derived CDR1 and CDR2 are MNHEY and SVGAGI. CDR3 residues: CASKRGVGSYTF. The CDR3 DNA reads as TGTGCCAGTAAGAGGGGTGTGGGGAGCTACACCTTC.

This clonotype was found a few times. The V gene is TRBV2, the J gene TRBJ2-7; perhaps TRBD1 as D (5 bases). The CDR3 is 11 residues long. CDR1 is SNHLY and CDR2 is FYNNEI in the germline V gene. V lost 1 base and J 9 bases, leaving 7 bases between the germline ends. The DNA of the CDR3 is TGTGCCAGCAGTGAAGGGGGCAGGCAGTACGTC. Its translation is CASSEGGRQYV.

This clonotype was counted between two and nine times. V and J are TRBV6-1 and TRBJ2-3; D gene uncertain. Trimming pared 3 bases from V and 5 bases from J, leaving 9 bases between. Germline V CDR1 and CDR2: MNHNS, SASEGT. This CDR3 has 13 residues. CDR3 sequence: CASSEGSGDTQYF. The CDR3 nucleotides read TGTGCCAGCAGTGAGGGGTCAGGAGATACGCAGTATTTT.

The chain has TRBV7-9 and TRBJ2-2; 7 bases align to TRBD1. The CDR3 has 17 amino acids. Trimming took 2 bases from V and 1 from J; bases not matched to a gene: 7. Germline V gives CDR1 SEHNR, CDR2 FQNEAQ (reference sequence). The CDR3 DNA reads TGTGCCAGCAGCTTAAGGGGGCCGAACGAGAACACCGGGGAGCTGTTTTTT. Protein: CASSLRGPNENTGELFF.

The chain carries TRBV28 and TRBJ2-7, with 8 positions matching TRBD2. V lost 7 bases and J lost 2; bases outside the gene matches: 4. This CDR3 has 13 residues. Germline V lookup: CDR1 MDHEN, CDR2 SYDVKM. The CDR3 DNA reads as TGTGCCAGCACATTAGCGGGGCCCTACGAGCAGTACTTC. Translating gives CASTLAGPYEQYF.

Only a few counts were recorded for this clonotype. For the CDR3, the DNA is TGCAGTGCTCTCCCCGGGACAGGGTTTCAAGAGACCCAGTACTTC. Protein sequence: CSALPGTGFQETQYF. This sequence joins TRBV20-1 and TRBJ2-5; 9 bases map to TRBD1. The CDR3 is 15 amino acids. Germline CDR1 is DFQATT and CDR2 is SNEGSKA (reference sequence). Germline trimming cut 5 bases from V and 2 bases from J; bases unmatched to any gene: 9.